Below, 17 T cell receptor beta chains from the same sample are listed, as sequenced in a study of blood T cell repertoires in COVID-19. TCRdb keeps only in-frame clones here, not all; method: immunoSEQ multiplex PCR. The repertoire holds a few hundred thousand clones, with around 90% as singletons. The sample consisted of peripheral blood. The receptors originated from a man aged 35 to 55 with acute or convalescent COVID-19.

The J gene is TRBJ2-3, the V gene TRBV9, with a possible D match to TRBD2 (5 bases). V was shortened by 4 bases and J by 0 bases, with 12 bases between the two germline ends. Germline lookup yields CDR1 SGDLS and CDR2 YYNGEE. This CDR3 is built from 15 residues. DNA for the CDR3: TGTGCCAGCAGCTCCCCCGGGGTTAGCACAGATACGCAGTATTTT. Residues: CASSSPGVSTDTQYF.

CDR3 nucleotide sequence: TGTGCCAGCAGTCAGGGTTGGAATGAGCAGTTCTTC. It encodes CASSQGWNEQFF. The chain is built from TRBV5-6 and TRBJ2-1; D is possibly TRBD1 (5 bases). Trimming removed 5 bases at V and 7 bases at J, with 10 bases between. The CDR3 sequence is 12 residues long. Germline loops: CDR1 SGHDT, CDR2 YYEEEE.

This chain uses TRBV6-1 with TRBJ2-7; a weak D match, TRBD1 (6 bases). The germline V and J ends were trimmed by 2 bases and 5 bases, with 13 bases remaining between them. CDR1 and CDR2 (germline): MNHNS, SASEGT. This CDR3 is built from 14 residues. CDR3 bases: TGTGCCAGCAGTGAAAGTGTAGGGGGAAACGAGCAGTACTTC. The encoded protein is CASSESVGGNEQYF.

The chain joins TRBV29-1 to TRBJ1-2; 7 bases align to TRBD1. Germline trimming cut 5 bases from V and 4 bases from J; bases unmatched to any gene: 7. The CDR3 has 13 amino acids. CDR1 is SQVTM and CDR2 is ANQGSEA in the germline V gene. Here the CDR3 reads CSVYGGQSYGYTF. Here the CDR3 DNA reads TGCAGCGTTTATGGGGGACAGTCCTATGGCTACACCTTC. The variable domain in full, with the rest retrieved from reference TRBV29-1 and TRBJ1-2, is SAVISQKPSRDICQRGTSLTIQCQVDSQVTMMFWYRQQPGQSLTLIATANQGSEATYESGFVIDKFPISRPNLTFSTLTVSNMSPEDSSIYLCSVYGGQSYGYTFGSGTRLTVV.

The rearrangement uses TRBV9 and TRBJ2-1; possible D gene TRBD1, 5 bases. Trimming removed 0 bases at V and 8 bases at J, with 12 bases between. The germline gives CDR1 SGDLS, CDR2 YYNGEE. This CDR3 region has 14 residues. CDR3 DNA: TGTGCCAGCAGCGTAGATGGGGCCCCAGATGAGCAGTTCTTC. It is translated as CASSVDGAPDEQFF.

The chain couples TRBV5-1 to TRBJ1-1; 8 bases are a match to TRBD1. Per the germline V gene, CDR1 is SGHRS and CDR2 is YFSETQ. V shed 5 bases, J shed 4 bases, and the junction held 13 bases outside the gene matches. There are 16 residues in the CDR3. The CDR3 sequence: CASSYGQGYPLTEAFF. The CDR3 bases are TGCGCCAGCAGTTACGGACAGGGATACCCCCTCACTGAAGCTTTCTTT. The full variable domain, with the rest looked up from reference TRBV5-1 and TRBJ1-1, is KAGVTQTPRYLIKTRGQQVTLSCSPISGHRSVSWYQQTPGQGLQFLFEYFSETQRNKGNFPGRFSGRQFSNSRSEMNVSTLELGDSALYLCASSYGQGYPLTEAFFGQGTRLTVV.

The chain combines TRBV7-9 with TRBJ1-2, with a weak D call TRBD1 (5 bases). This CDR3 region has 15 residues. From germline, CDR1 is SEHNR and CDR2 FQNEAQ (reference sequence). The germline V and J ends were trimmed by 5 bases and 5 bases, with 18 bases remaining between them. CDR3 sequence: CASSPHGRDKYGYTF. The CDR3 nucleotides read TGTGCCAGCAGCCCCCACGGCAGGGATAAATATGGCTACACCTTC.

V and J are TRBV6-2 or TRBV6-3 and TRBJ1-3; D call uncertain. V gave up 4 bases and J gave up 0 bases, with 10 bases separating them. This CDR3 spans 15 amino acids. Germline V gene lookup returns CDR1 MNHEY and CDR2 SVGEGT. CDR3 in DNA: TGTGCCAGCAGTTTCCTGTTTTCCTCTGGAAACACCATATATTTT. Protein product: CASSFLFSSGNTIYF.

The J gene is TRBJ1-1, the V gene TRBV18; D perhaps matches TRBD1 (6 bases). V was shortened by 4 bases and J by 7 bases, with 10 bases between the two germline ends. The CDR3 is made up of 12 amino acids. Germline values: CDR1 KGHSH, CDR2 LQKENI. The CDR3 DNA reads TGTGCCAGCTCACGGACAGCTCTTGAAGCTTTCTTT. This codes for CASSRTALEAFF.

CDR3 sequence: CASSLQPGQGFYEQYF. The CDR3 nucleotides are TGTGCCAGCAGCTTGCAGCCGGGACAGGGGTTCTACGAGCAGTACTTC. The chain carries TRBV11-2 and TRBJ2-7; 10 bases agree with TRBD1. V lost 3 bases to trimming and J lost 3 bases; unmatched junction nucleotides: 8. This CDR3 has 16 residues. Germline V gene sequence: CDR1 SGHAT, CDR2 FQNNGV.

The chain is built from TRBV14 and TRBJ2-6; the match to TRBD1 covers 11 bases. CDR3 length: 21 residues. Germline V gene sequence: CDR1 SGHDN, CDR2 FVKESK. Trimming cost V 4 bases and J 1 base; bases outside gene matches: 15. CDR3: CASSRPGTGGQTTSGANVLTF. The CDR3 bases are TGTGCCAGCAGCCGTCCCGGGACAGGGGGTCAAACTACTTCTGGGGCCAACGTCCTGACTTTC.

Only one count was recorded for this clone. V gene TRBV6-4 combines with J gene TRBJ2-7, with TRBD1 matching over 7 bases. Germline V lookup: CDR1 MRHNA, CDR2 SNTAGT. CDR3 length: 17 residues. V was pared by 2 bases and J by 1 base, with 11 bases of the junction left unmatched. CDR3 in DNA: TGTGCCAGCAGTGACGCCCTTGACAGGGCAAGATCCTACGAGCAGTACTTC. Translation: CASSDALDRARSYEQYF.

The chain is built from TRBV10-3 and TRBJ2-1, with TRBD2 matching over 10 bases. After removal of 4 bases from V and 7 bases from J, the junction contained 13 bases not matched to a gene. The CDR3 is 17 residues long. Germline-derived CDR1 and CDR2 are ENHRY and SYGVKD. The CDR3 DNA is TGTGCCATCAGTGGGACTCTAGCGGGAGCAGGATTGAATGAGCAGTTCTTC. This sequence encodes CAISGTLAGAGLNEQFF.

CDR3 in DNA: TGCGCCAGCAGCCAGAACAGGAACACTGAAGCTTTCTTT. The encoded protein is CASSQNRNTEAFF. J is TRBJ1-1 and V is TRBV4-1; the D is unclear. This CDR3 region has 13 residues. Germline CDR1 and CDR2: MGHRA and YSYEKL. The ends were cut back, 3 bases at V and 1 base at J, with 6 bases in the middle.

J is TRBJ2-4 and V is TRBV3-1 (or the pseudogene TRBV3-2); 7 bases match TRBD2. The J segment lost 0 bases and the V segment lost 0 bases, leaving 8 bases of the junction unmatched. CDR3 size: 18 residues. CDR1 is LGHDT, CDR2 YNNKEL, per germline (reference sequence). The CDR3 DNA reads TGTGCCAGCAGCCAAGAGTGGGGCGGGGGAGTAGCCAAAAACATTCAGTACTTC. It yields the protein CASSQEWGGGVAKNIQYF.

This sequence joins TRBV27 and TRBJ2-1; 10 bases agree with TRBD2. This CDR3 has 15 residues. Trimming cost V 3 bases and J 8 bases; bases outside gene matches: 7. Germline V gene lookup returns CDR1 MNHEY and CDR2 SMNVEV (reference sequence). CDR3 in amino acids: CASSFRSGGADEQFF. The DNA for the CDR3 is TGTGCCAGCAGTTTTAGGAGCGGGGGGGCCGATGAGCAGTTCTTC.

The chain couples TRBV15 to TRBJ1-4; TRBD1 matches 8 bases. With V trimmed by 4 bases and J by 7 bases, 11 bases remained unmatched. The CDR3 loop spans 16 amino acids. Germline V gene data show CDR1 as LNHNV and CDR2 as YYDKDF (reference sequence). In DNA, the CDR3 is TGTGCCACCAGCAACCAACCAGGGGGCTGGGGTGAAAAACTGTTTTTT. This sequence encodes CATSNQPGGWGEKLFF.